This T cell receptor beta chain comes out of a study of regulatory T cells in long-lasting Graves disease. The CDR3 spans 13 residues. Germline V gene lookup returns CDR1 DFQATT and CDR2 SNEGSKA (reference sequence). The authors built TCR beta libraries using iRepertoire HTBI primers and Arm-PCR of CDR3 regions. Authors' analysis steps: Gene usage covered 62 TRBV and some 13 TRBJ segments. MiXCR was run by TCRdb on the multiplex PCR reads, yielding one entry per CDR3 protein. TCRdb's processing, not the authors' own work, is the source of the V and J calls. This table holds about 620,000 distinct CDR3 sequences, roughly 15% found once. Time point here: newly diagnosed GD, antithyroid drugs for less than 3 months. RNA extracted from PBMCs served as the sequencing template. The data also belong to a second study, concerning T cells in Graves' hyperthyroidism and ophthalmopathy. Turning to that study: Hyperthyroidism, newly diagnosed and lasting under 2 months, affected patients aged 18 to 65. Those patients with uncontrolled infection, other autoimmune disease, pregnancy or lactation were excluded.

The clonotype originates from a woman under 40 with Graves disease. The chain employs TRBV20-1 and TRBJ2-1; 7 nucleotides align to TRBD2. The last part of the DNA fits TRBJ2-5 better; the J call may be wrong. The sequences come from peripheral blood mononuclear cells (PBMCs), collected at new diagnosis, from a patient treated with antithyroid drugs. The chain's CDR3 is CSAELSGMETQYF. CDR3 DNA sequence: TGCAGTGCTGAGTTAAGCGGGATGGAGACCCAGTACTTC.